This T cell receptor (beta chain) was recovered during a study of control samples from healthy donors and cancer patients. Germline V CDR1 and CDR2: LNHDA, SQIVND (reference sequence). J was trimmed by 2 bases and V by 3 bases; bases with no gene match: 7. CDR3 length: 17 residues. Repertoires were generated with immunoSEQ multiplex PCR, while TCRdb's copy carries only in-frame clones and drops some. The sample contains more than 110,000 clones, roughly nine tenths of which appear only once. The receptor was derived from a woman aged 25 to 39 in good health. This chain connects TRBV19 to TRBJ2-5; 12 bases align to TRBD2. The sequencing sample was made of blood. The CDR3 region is CASSIGGLAGPQETQYF. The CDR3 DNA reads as TGTGCCAGTAGTATTGGAGGACTAGCGGGGCCTCAAGAGACCCAGTACTTC.